Presented here are 22 T cell receptor beta chains from one specimen sequenced in a study of T cell responses to AZD1222 COVID-19 vaccine. Profiling relied on immunoSEQ multiplex PCR, and the TCRdb table lists in-frame clones only, not all of them. The sample holds over 50,000 clones; roughly 84% are singletons and the top ten take under 7.5%. The sample was peripheral blood, taken on day 0 of AZD1222 vaccination. The receptor source for this set is an adult in good health.

The CDR3 DNA reads TGTGCCAGCAGCCGCGCCGGGAGCACAGATACGCAGTATTTT. It codes for CASSRAGSTDTQYF. The J gene is TRBJ2-3, the V gene TRBV7-2; D is unresolved. The CDR3 is 14 amino acids. Trimming cost V 5 bases and J 0 bases, with 9 bases left between them. In germline, CDR1 is SGHTA, CDR2 FQGNSA.

This chain joins TRBV5-1 and TRBJ1-4, with TRBD1 matching over 9 bases. The CDR3 loop spans 14 amino acids. J gave up 6 bases and V 6 bases, and 6 bases lay outside the gene matches. Germline CDR1 and CDR2: SGHRS and YFSETQ. DNA for the CDR3: TGCGCCAGCACATGGACAGGGGCGGATGAAAAACTGTTTTTT. It translates to CASTWTGADEKLFF.

V gene TRBV24-1 combines with J gene TRBJ2-1; 11 bases align to TRBD1. Unmatched junction bases numbered 4, after V lost 9 bases and J lost 4 bases. The germline V gene has CDR1 KGHDR and CDR2 SFDVKD. This CDR3 comprises 14 residues. The CDR3: CATAGTGGYNEQFF. DNA of the CDR3: TGTGCCACCGCCGGGACAGGGGGTTACAATGAGCAGTTCTTC.

This clone was counted once. The gene calls are TRBV2 and TRBJ1-1; tentative D call: TRBD1 (6 bases). Trimming left V 11 bases short and J 1 base short, with 17 bases between. CDR3 size: 14 residues. The germline CDR1 and CDR2 sequences are SNHLY and FYNNEI. In DNA, the CDR3 is TGTGCCTCCCAAGGGGGGCGATCGAACACTGAAGCTTTCTTT. Protein sequence: CASQGGRSNTEAFF.

Written as DNA, the CDR3 is TGTGCCAGCAGCTTAGCAGGTATCACCTACGAGCAGTACTTC. Translating it yields CASSLAGITYEQYF. V is TRBV7-2 and J is TRBJ2-7; unclear D gene. With 0 bases removed from V and 2 bases from J, the gap between germline ends came to 8 bases. The CDR3 sequence is 14 residues long. CDR1 SGHTA and CDR2 FQGNSA come from the germline V gene.

The V and J genes are TRBV11-3 and TRBJ1-5; tentatively, D is TRBD1 (6 bases). The CDR3 contains 16 residues. The V end was cut by 2 bases, the J end by 6 bases, with 17 bases between. Germline lookup yields CDR1 SGHNT and CDR2 YENEEA. The CDR3 is CASSLLGTPGGQPQHF. CDR3 DNA sequence: TGTGCCAGCAGCTTATTGGGGACACCTGGGGGTCAGCCCCAGCATTTT. The variable domain in full, completed from reference TRBV11-3 and TRBJ1-5, reads EAGVVQSPRYKIIEKKQPVAFWCNPISGHNTLYWYLQNLGQGPELLIRYENEEAVDDSQLPKDRFSAERLKGVDSTLKIQPAELGDSAVYLCASSLLGTPGGQPQHFGDGTRLSIL.

J is TRBJ2-4 and V is TRBV11-2, with TRBD1 matching over 8 bases. CDR1 and CDR2 from the germline V gene are SGHAT and FQNNGV. This CDR3 spans 16 amino acids. V was pared by 4 bases and J by 3 bases, with 8 bases of the junction left unmatched. The CDR3 nucleotides read TGTGCCAGCAGCTCACTTCGGACAGGGAACAAAAACATTCAGTACTTC. Translated: CASSSLRTGNKNIQYF. The full variable domain, with the rest looked up from reference TRBV11-2 and TRBJ2-4, is EAGVAQSPRYKIIEKRQSVAFWCNPISGHATLYWYQQILGQGPKLLIQFQNNGVVDDSQLPKDRFSAERLKGVDSTLKIQPAKLEDSAVYLCASSSLRTGNKNIQYFGAGTRLSVL.

The chain carries TRBV5-1 and TRBJ2-2; no reliable D call. V was cut by 0 bases and J by 4 bases, with 7 bases left in between. This CDR3 region has 14 residues. Germline-derived CDR1 and CDR2 are SGHRS and YFSETQ. CDR3 amino acids: CASSLGGTTGELFF. The CDR3 DNA reads TGCGCCAGCAGCTTGGGTGGAACCACCGGGGAGCTGTTTTTT.

The genes are TRBV4-1 and TRBJ1-1, with D perhaps matching TRBD1 (5 bases). The length of the CDR3 is 12 residues. Germline V gene sequence: CDR1 MGHRA, CDR2 YSYEKL. V lost 4 bases, J lost 8 bases, and 11 bases lay in between. The CDR3 protein is CASSLGAGEAFF. For the CDR3, the DNA is TGCGCCAGCAGCCTCGGGGCAGGGGAAGCTTTCTTT.

This clone showed up just once. The J gene is TRBJ1-2, the V gene TRBV4-2; D is unclear. The CDR3 runs 14 residues. CDR1 and CDR2 (germline): LGHNA, YNFKEQ. The germline V and J ends were trimmed by 1 base and 8 bases, with 14 bases remaining between them. The CDR3 region has the DNA TGTGCCAGCAGCCAAGGGGGTCTCCGGATAGGCTACACCTTC. It yields the protein CASSQGGLRIGYTF.

This chain joins TRBV5-8 and TRBJ1-2; D is perhaps TRBD1 (5 bases). The V end lost 4 bases, the J end lost 10 bases, and 17 bases lay between the germline ends. Germline V gives CDR1 SGHTS, CDR2 YDEGEE. The CDR3 covers 13 residues. CDR3 sequence: CASSRDRVHHYTF. The CDR3 region has the DNA TGTGCCAGCAGCCGGGACCGCGTCCATCACTACACCTTC.

The chain carries TRBV5-4 and TRBJ2-3; D may be TRBD2 (6 bases). CDR1 and CDR2 from the germline V gene are SGHNT and YYREEE (reference sequence). Trimming left V 1 base short and J 3 bases short, with 12 bases between. The CDR3 covers 15 residues. CDR3 amino acids: CASSLTSRGTDTQYF. CDR3 sequence (DNA): TGTGCCAGCAGCTTGACTAGCCGTGGTACAGATACGCAGTATTTT.

J is TRBJ2-7 and V is TRBV5-6; the D gene is possibly TRBD2 (8 bases). Germline lookup yields CDR1 SGHDT and CDR2 YYEEEE. V dropped 2 bases and J dropped 6 bases, with 21 bases sitting between them. This CDR3 spans 16 amino acids. DNA of the CDR3: TGTGCCAGCAGCTTTCCCCCGGGACAGCGGGGGCGCGAGCAGTACTTC. This encodes CASSFPPGQRGREQYF.

The table lists this clone with a few counts. The chain employs TRBV5-6 and TRBJ1-6; D gene ambiguous. The CDR3 length is 15 residues. V was trimmed by 0 bases and J by 7 bases, leaving 11 bases between them. Per germline, CDR1 SGHDT and CDR2 YYEEEE. CDR3 amino acids: CASSLGARENSPLHF. As DNA, the CDR3 is TGTGCCAGCAGCTTGGGGGCCCGGGAGAATTCACCCCTCCACTTT.

The V call is TRBV27, the J call TRBJ2-3, with a possible D match to TRBD2 (5 bases). V was pared by 3 bases and J by 2 bases, with 15 bases between. Germline V gene data show CDR1 as MNHEY and CDR2 as SMNVEV (reference sequence). The CDR3 is 16 residues long. The CDR3 DNA sequence: TGTGCCAGCAGTTTGGGTGGCGGGCAACTCACAGATACGCAGTATTTT. This translates into CASSLGGGQLTDTQYF.

The chain links TRBV5-6 to TRBJ1-1; unclear D gene. In germline, CDR1 is SGHDT, CDR2 YYEEEE. The CDR3 sequence is 15 residues long. Trimming cost V 1 base and J 4 bases, with 14 bases left between them. CDR3 in DNA: TGTGCCAGCAGCTTGTCCGAGCGGGAGTTCACTGAAGCTTTCTTT. Amino acid sequence: CASSLSEREFTEAFF. The full variable domain, in which reference TRBV5-6 and TRBJ1-1 provide the parts outside the CDR3, is DAGVTQSPTHLIKTRGQQVTLRCSPKSGHDTVSWYQQALGQGPQFIFQYYEEEERQRGNFPDRFSGHQFPNYSSELNVNALLLGDSALYLCASSLSEREFTEAFFGQGTRLTVV.

This chain links TRBV7-7 with TRBJ2-1, with 7 bases lining up with TRBD1. Germline CDR1 is SSHAT and CDR2 is FNYEAQ (reference sequence). CDR3 size: 15 residues. The V gene end was trimmed by 1 base and the J gene end by 7 bases; junction bases not matched to a gene: 7. The CDR3 bases are TGTGCCAGCAGCTTAGATGGACAGGCCAAAAATGAGCAGTTCTTC. This translates into CASSLDGQAKNEQFF.

The J gene is TRBJ1-1, the V gene TRBV29-1; 7 bases are a match to TRBD1. Germline loops: CDR1 SQVTM, CDR2 ANQGSEA. The CDR3 is 12 residues long. J lost 5 bases, V lost 4 bases, and 4 bases had no gene match. The CDR3 reads CSVGTGDTEAFF. The CDR3, as DNA: TGCAGCGTTGGGACAGGCGATACTGAAGCTTTCTTT.

The chain is built from TRBV5-1 and TRBJ2-2, with TRBD2 matching over 8 bases. J lost 4 bases, V lost 4 bases, and 9 bases had no gene match. The CDR3 consists of 16 residues. Germline CDR1 is SGHRS and CDR2 is YFSETQ. The CDR3 DNA follows: TGCGCCAGCAGCCCCGAGCGGGGGTTACCCACCGGGGAGCTGTTTTTT. This sequence encodes CASSPERGLPTGELFF.

The chain combines TRBV3-1 (or the pseudogene TRBV3-2) with TRBJ2-7; D unclear. CDR1 is LGHDT, CDR2 YNNKEL, per germline (reference sequence). CDR3 length: 13 amino acids. V was cut by 4 bases and J by 7 bases, with 14 bases left in between. Here the CDR3 DNA reads TGTGCCAGCAGCCCCGATGGGTCGGGTGAGCAGTACTTC. It codes for CASSPDGSGEQYF.

The rearrangement joins TRBV7-2 to TRBJ1-3; D is uncertain. V lost 5 bases and J 0 bases, leaving 14 bases between the germline ends. The CDR3 consists of 16 residues. Per germline, CDR1 SGHTA and CDR2 FQGNSA. The CDR3 nucleotides read TGTGCCAGCAGCCCCCCCCGGGTAAACTCTGGAAACACCATATATTTT. Translation gives CASSPPRVNSGNTIYF. The complete variable domain, with remaining parts taken from reference TRBV7-2 and TRBJ1-3, reads GAGVSQSPSNKVTEKGKDVELRCDPISGHTALYWYRQSLGQGLEFLIYFQGNSAPDKSGLPSDRFSAERTGGSVSTLTIQRTQQEDSAVYLCASSPPRVNSGNTIYFGEGSWLTVV.

The rearrangement joins TRBV19 to TRBJ2-1; 9 positions agree with TRBD1. CDR3 size: 14 residues. With 1 base clipped from V and 10 bases from J, the junction kept 5 bases outside the gene matches. Germline V gene data show CDR1 as LNHDA and CDR2 as SQIVND (reference sequence). The CDR3 DNA follows: TGTGCCAGTAGTATAGTACAGGGGGCAGGGGAGCAGTTCTTC. Translation: CASSIVQGAGEQFF.